This section outlines one TCR beta chain sequence together with its context. Its antigen is not known. Germline V gene data show CDR1 as MNHEY and CDR2 as SVGAGI. V lost 11 bases, J lost 5 bases, and 10 bases stayed unmatched. This CDR3 region has 14 residues. With a J-beta primer mix and a sample-barcoded 5' primer, a second PCR ran 7 to 11 cycles. All cDNA molecules were each tagged by a template-switch adaptor with 12 random nucleotides. TCRdb re-called the 5' RACE reads with MiXCR, one entry per CDR3 protein. The sample has 790,000 or so distinct CDR3 sequences, more than 55% seen once. The source of the sample is a study of blood T cells in healthy people across ages. Points from the study as a whole: Per-million-T-cell TCR beta diversity fell roughly linearly with age.

Per sample, extraction of total RNA gave at least 5.5 micrograms in every case. Sequencing was carried out using blood. This clonotype was sampled from a middle-aged man in good health. The rearrangement uses TRBV6-5 and TRBJ2-1; 9 bases agree with TRBD2. CDR3 sequence (DNA): TGTGCCGTCCTAAGGGCTAGCGGGAACAATGAGCAGTTCTTC. This translates into CAVLRASGNNEQFF.